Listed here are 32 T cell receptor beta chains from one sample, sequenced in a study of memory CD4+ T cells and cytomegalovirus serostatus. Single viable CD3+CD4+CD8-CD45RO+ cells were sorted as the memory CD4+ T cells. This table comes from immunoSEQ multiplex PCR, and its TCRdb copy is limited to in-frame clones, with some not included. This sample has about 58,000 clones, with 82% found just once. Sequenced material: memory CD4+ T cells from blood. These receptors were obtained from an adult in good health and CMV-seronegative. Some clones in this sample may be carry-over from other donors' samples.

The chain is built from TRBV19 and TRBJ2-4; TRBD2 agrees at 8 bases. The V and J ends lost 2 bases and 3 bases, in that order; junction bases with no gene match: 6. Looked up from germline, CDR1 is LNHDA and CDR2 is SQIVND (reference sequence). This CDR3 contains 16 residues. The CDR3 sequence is CASSIQAGVSKNIQYF. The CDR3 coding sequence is TGTGCCAGTAGTATACAAGCGGGAGTGAGCAAAAACATTCAGTACTTC. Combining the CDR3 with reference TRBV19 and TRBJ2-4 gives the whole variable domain DGGITQSPKYLFRKEGQNVTLSCEQNLNHDAMYWYRQDPGQGLRLIYYSQIVNDFQKGDIAEGYSVSREKKESFPLTVTSAQKNPTAFYLCASSIQAGVSKNIQYFGAGTRLSVL.

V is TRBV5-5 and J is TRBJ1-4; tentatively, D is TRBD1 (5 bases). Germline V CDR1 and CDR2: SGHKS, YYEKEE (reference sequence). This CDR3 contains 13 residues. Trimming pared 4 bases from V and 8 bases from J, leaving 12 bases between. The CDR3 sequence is CASSGWGGEKLFF. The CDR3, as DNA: TGTGCCAGCAGCGGATGGGGCGGGGAAAAACTGTTTTTT. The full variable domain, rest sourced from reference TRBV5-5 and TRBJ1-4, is DAGVTQSPTHLIKTRGQQVTLRCSPISGHKSVSWYQQVLGQGPQFIFQYYEKEERGRGNFPDRFSARQFPNYSSELNVNALLLGDSALYLCASSGWGGEKLFFGSGTQLSVL.

CDR3 in amino acids: CASSRDRGISYNEQFF. In DNA form, the CDR3 reads TGTGCCAGCAGCCGGGACAGGGGGATTTCCTACAATGAGCAGTTCTTC. The genes are TRBV5-6 and TRBJ2-1, with TRBD1 identical over 11 bases. J lost 1 base, V lost 4 bases, and 4 bases had no gene match. The CDR3 runs 16 residues. Per the germline V gene, CDR1 is SGHDT and CDR2 is YYEEEE.

In DNA form, the CDR3 reads TGCAGCGTTCAATTACAGGGCACAGATACGCAGTATTTT. Translating it yields CSVQLQGTDTQYF. J is TRBJ2-3 and V is TRBV29-1, with D tentatively TRBD1 (5 bases). Germline CDR1 SQVTM, CDR2 ANQGSEA. V was pared by 5 bases and J by 1 base, with 10 bases between. This CDR3 spans 13 amino acids.

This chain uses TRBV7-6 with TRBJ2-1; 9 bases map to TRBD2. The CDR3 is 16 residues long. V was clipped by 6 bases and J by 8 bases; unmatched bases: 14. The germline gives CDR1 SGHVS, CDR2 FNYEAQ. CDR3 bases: TGTGCCAGCAGTCACAGGACTAGCGCTGTTAAGGATGAGCAGTTCTTC. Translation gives CASSHRTSAVKDEQFF.

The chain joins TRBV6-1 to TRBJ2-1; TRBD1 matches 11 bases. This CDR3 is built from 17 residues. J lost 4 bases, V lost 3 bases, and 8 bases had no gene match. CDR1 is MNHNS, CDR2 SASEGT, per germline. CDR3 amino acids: CASSEVGQGANYNEQFF. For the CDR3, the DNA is TGTGCCAGCAGTGAGGTCGGACAGGGGGCAAATTACAATGAGCAGTTCTTC.

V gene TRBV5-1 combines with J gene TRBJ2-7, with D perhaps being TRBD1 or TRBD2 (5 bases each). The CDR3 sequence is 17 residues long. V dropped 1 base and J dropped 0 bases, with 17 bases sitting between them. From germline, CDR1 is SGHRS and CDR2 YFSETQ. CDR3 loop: CASSLNPSGASSYEQYF. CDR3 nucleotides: TGCGCCAGCAGCTTGAACCCCTCCGGGGCCAGCTCCTACGAGCAGTACTTC.

CDR3 region: CASSLGGYGTEAFF. Written as DNA, the CDR3 is TGCGCCAGCAGTTTAGGGGGATACGGCACTGAAGCTTTCTTT. The V gene is TRBV5-1, the J gene TRBJ1-1, with D perhaps TRBD1 (6 bases). Trimming cost V 5 bases and J 4 bases, with 15 bases left between them. The germline V gene encodes CDR1 SGHRS and CDR2 YFSETQ. CDR3 length: 14 amino acids. Variable domain in full (rest from reference TRBV5-1 and TRBJ1-1): KAGVTQTPRYLIKTRGQQVTLSCSPISGHRSVSWYQQTPGQGLQFLFEYFSETQRNKGNFPGRFSGRQFSNSRSEMNVSTLELGDSALYLCASSLGGYGTEAFFGQGTRLTVV.

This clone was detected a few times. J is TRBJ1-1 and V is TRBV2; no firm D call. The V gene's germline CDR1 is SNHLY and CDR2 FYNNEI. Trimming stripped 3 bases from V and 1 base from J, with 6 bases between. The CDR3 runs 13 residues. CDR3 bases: TGTGCCAGCAGTGAGATTGAGAACACTGAAGCTTTCTTT. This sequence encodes CASSEIENTEAFF.

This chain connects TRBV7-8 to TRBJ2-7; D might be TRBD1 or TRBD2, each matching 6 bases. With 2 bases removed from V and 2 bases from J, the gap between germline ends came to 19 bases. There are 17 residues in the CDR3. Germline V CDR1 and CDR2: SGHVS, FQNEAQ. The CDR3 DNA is TGTGCCAGCAGCTTAAAGGGGGGAGATACGGGAACCTACGAGCAGTACTTC. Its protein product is CASSLKGGDTGTYEQYF.

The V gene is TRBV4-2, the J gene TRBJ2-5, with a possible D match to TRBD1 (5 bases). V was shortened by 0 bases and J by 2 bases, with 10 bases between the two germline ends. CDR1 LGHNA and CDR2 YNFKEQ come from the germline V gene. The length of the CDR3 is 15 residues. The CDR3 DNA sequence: TGTGCCAGCAGCCAAGATCGGCCAGGGCAAGAGACCCAGTACTTC. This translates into CASSQDRPGQETQYF.

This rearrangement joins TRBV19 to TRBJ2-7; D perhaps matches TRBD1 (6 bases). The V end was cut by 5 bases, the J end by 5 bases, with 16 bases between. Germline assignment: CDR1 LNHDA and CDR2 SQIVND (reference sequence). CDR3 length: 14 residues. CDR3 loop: CASSPRDTDDEQYF. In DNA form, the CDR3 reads TGTGCCAGTAGTCCCCGGGACACTGATGACGAGCAGTACTTC.

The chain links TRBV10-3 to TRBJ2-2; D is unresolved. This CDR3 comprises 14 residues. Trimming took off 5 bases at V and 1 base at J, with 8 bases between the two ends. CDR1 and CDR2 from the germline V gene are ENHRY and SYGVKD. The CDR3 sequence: CAISPGMNTGELFF. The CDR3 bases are TGTGCCATCAGTCCTGGTATGAACACCGGGGAGCTGTTTTTT.

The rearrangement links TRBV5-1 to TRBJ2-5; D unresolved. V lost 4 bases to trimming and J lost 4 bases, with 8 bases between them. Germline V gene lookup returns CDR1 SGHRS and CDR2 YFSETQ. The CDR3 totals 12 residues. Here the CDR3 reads CASSPKRETQYF. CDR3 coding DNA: TGCGCCAGCAGCCCGAAGAGAGAGACCCAGTACTTC.

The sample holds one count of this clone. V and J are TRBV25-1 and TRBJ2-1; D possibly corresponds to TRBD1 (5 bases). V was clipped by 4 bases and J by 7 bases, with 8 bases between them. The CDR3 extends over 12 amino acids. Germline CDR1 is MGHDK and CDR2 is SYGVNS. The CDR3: CASSVTGNEQFF. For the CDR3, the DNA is TGTGCCAGCAGTGTTACAGGTAATGAGCAGTTCTTC.

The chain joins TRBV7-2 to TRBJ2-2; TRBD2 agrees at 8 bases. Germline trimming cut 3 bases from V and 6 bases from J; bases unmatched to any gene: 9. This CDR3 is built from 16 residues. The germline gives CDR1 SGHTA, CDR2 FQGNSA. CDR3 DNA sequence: TGTGCCAGCAGCTTCGGAATTAGCGGGACGGCCGGGGAGCTGTTTTTT. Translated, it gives CASSFGISGTAGELFF.

The CDR3 loop is CASSFAGGVFQPQHF. In DNA, the CDR3 is TGTGCCAGCAGCTTCGCAGGGGGAGTTTTTCAGCCCCAGCATTTT. The V and J genes are TRBV5-5 and TRBJ1-5, with 7 bases matching TRBD1. Germline V gene sequence: CDR1 SGHKS, CDR2 YYEKEE (reference sequence). The CDR3 runs to 15 residues. J lost 6 bases, V lost 2 bases, and 8 bases had no gene match. The full variable domain, in which reference TRBV5-5 and TRBJ1-5 provide the parts outside the CDR3, is DAGVTQSPTHLIKTRGQQVTLRCSPISGHKSVSWYQQVLGQGPQFIFQYYEKEERGRGNFPDRFSARQFPNYSSELNVNALLLGDSALYLCASSFAGGVFQPQHFGDGTRLSIL.

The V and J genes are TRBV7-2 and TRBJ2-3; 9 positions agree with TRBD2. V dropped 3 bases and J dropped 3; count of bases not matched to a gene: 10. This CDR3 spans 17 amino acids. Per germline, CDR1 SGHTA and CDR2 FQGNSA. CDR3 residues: CASSFYVAGEGTDTQYF. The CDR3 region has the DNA TGTGCCAGCAGCTTCTACGTAGCGGGAGAAGGAACAGATACGCAGTATTTT.

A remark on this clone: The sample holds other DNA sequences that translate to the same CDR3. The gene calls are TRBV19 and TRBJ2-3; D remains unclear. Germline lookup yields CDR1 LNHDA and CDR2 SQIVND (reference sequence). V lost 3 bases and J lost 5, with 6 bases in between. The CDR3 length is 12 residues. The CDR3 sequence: CASSISGDTQYF. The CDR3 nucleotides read TGTGCCAGTAGTATTTCAGGAGATACGCAGTATTTT. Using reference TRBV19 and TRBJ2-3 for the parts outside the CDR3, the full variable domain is DGGITQSPKYLFRKEGQNVTLSCEQNLNHDAMYWYRQDPGQGLRLIYYSQIVNDFQKGDIAEGYSVSREKKESFPLTVTSAQKNPTAFYLCASSISGDTQYFGPGTRLTVL.

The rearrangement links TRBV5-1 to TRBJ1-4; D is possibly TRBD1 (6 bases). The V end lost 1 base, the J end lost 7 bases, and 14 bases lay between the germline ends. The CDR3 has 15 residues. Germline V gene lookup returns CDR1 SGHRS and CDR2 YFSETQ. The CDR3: CASSLQGTTGEKLFF. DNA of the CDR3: TGCGCCAGCAGCTTGCAGGGGACAACAGGTGAAAAACTGTTTTTT.

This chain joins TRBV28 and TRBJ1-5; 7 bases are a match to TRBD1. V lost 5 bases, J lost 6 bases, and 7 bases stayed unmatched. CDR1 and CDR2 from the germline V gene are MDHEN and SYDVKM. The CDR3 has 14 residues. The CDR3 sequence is CASSGAGTAQPQHF. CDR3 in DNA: TGTGCCAGCAGTGGGGCCGGGACAGCTCAGCCCCAGCATTTT.

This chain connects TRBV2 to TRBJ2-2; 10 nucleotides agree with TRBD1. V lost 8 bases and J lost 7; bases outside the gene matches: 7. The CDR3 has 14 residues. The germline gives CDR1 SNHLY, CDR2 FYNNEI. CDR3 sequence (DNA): TGTGCCAGCGCGAGACAGGGGGCGAGCGGGGAGCTGTTTTTT. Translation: CASARQGASGELFF.

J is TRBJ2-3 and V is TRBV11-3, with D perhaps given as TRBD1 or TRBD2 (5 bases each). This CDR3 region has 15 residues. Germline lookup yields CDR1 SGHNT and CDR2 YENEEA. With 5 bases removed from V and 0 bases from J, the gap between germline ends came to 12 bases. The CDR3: CASSPGGGSTDTQYF. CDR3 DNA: TGTGCCAGCAGCCCGGGTGGGGGTAGCACAGATACGCAGTATTTT.

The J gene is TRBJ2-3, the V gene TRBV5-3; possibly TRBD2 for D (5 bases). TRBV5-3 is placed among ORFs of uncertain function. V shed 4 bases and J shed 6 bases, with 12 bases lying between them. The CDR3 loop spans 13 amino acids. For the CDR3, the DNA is TGTGCCAGAAGCCATATCGGGGATGATACGCAGTATTTT. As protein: CARSHIGDDTQYF.

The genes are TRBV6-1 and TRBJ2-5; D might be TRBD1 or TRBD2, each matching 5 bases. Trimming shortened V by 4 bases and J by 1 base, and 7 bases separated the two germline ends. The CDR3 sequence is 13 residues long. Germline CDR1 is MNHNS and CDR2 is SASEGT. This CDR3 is CASSAGTQETQYF. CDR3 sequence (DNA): TGTGCCAGCAGTGCCGGGACCCAAGAGACCCAGTACTTC.

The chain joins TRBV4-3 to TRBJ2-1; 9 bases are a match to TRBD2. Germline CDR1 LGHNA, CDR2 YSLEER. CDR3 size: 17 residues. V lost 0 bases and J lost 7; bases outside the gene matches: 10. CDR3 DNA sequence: TGCGCCAGCAGCCAAGATCTGGCGGTAGCGGGAGTGAATGAGCAGTTCTTC. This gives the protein CASSQDLAVAGVNEQFF.

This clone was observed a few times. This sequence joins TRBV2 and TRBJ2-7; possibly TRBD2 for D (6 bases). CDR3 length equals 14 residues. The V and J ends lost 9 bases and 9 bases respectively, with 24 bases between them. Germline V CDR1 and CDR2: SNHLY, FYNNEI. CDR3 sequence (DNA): TGTGCCAGTAGGACCGAAAGACTGGGAGGAGGGCAGTACTTC. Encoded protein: CASRTERLGGGQYF.

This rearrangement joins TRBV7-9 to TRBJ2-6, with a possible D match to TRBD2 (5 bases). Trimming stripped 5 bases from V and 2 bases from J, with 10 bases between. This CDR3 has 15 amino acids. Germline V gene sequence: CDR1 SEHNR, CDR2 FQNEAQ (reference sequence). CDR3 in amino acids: CASSPRRAGANVLTF. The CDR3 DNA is TGTGCCAGCAGCCCTAGGCGGGCTGGGGCCAACGTCCTGACTTTC.

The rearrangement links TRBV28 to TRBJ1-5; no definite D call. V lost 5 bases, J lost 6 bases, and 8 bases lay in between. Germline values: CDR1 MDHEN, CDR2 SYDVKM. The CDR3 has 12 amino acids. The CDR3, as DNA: TGTGCCAGCAGTAACGGGGTTCAGCCCCAGCATTTT. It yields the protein CASSNGVQPQHF.

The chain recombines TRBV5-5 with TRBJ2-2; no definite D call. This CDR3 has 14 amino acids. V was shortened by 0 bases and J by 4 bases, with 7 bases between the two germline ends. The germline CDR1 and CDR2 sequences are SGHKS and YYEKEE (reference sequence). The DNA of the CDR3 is TGTGCCAGCAGCTTGGCCTTCGTCACCGGGGAGCTGTTTTTT. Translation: CASSLAFVTGELFF.

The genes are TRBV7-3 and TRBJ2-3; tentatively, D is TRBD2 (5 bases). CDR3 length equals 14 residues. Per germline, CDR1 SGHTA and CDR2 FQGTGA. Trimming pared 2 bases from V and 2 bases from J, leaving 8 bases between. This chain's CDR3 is CASSLSAVTDTQYF. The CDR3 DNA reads TGTGCCAGCAGCTTATCAGCGGTCACAGATACGCAGTATTTT.

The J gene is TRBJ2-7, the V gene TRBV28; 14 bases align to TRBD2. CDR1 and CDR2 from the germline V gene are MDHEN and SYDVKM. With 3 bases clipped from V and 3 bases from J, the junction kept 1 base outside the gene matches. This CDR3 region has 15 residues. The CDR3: CASSLGTSGSYEQYF. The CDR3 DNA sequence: TGTGCCAGCAGTTTGGGGACTAGCGGGAGCTACGAGCAGTACTTC.